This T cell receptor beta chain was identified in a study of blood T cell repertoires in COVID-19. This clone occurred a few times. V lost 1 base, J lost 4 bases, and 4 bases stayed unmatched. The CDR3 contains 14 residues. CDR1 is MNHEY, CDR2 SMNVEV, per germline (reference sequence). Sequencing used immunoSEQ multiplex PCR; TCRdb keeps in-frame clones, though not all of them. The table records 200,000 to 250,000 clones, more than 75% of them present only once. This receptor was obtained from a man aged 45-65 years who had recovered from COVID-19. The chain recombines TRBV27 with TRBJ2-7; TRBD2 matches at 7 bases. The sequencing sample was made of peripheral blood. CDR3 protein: CASSLYGRNYEQYF. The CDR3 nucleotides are TGTGCCAGCAGTTTATACGGGAGGAATTACGAGCAGTACTTC.